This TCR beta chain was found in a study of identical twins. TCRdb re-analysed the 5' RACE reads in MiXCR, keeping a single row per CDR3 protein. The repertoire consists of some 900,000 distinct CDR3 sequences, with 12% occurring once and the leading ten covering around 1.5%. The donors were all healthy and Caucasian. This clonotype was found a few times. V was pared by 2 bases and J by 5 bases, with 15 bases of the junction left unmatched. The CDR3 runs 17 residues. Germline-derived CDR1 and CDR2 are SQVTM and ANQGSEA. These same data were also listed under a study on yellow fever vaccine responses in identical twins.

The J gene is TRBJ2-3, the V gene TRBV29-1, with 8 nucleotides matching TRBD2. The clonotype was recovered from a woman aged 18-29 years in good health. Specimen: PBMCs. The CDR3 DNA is TGCAGCGTTGAACCCACCTTTAGCGGGGTCGAGGGAGATACGCAGTATTTT. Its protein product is CSVEPTFSGVEGDTQYF.